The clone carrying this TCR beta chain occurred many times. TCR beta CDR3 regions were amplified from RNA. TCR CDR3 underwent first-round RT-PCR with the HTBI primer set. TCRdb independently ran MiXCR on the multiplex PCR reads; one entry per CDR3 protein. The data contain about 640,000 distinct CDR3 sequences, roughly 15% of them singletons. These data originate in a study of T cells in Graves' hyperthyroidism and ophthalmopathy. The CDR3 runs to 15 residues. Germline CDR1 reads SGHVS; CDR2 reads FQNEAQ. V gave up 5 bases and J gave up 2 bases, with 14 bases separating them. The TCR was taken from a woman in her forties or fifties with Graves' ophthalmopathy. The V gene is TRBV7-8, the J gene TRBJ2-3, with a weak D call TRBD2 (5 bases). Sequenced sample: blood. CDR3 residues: CASSNRDWVTDTQYF. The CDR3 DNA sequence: TGTGCCAGCAGCAATCGGGATTGGGTCACAGATACGCAGTATTTT.